The clone carrying this T cell receptor (beta chain) was counted between two and nine times. Its target is not known. V gave up 5 bases and J gave up 5 bases, with 13 bases separating them. The germline CDR1 and CDR2 sequences are MNHEY and SMNVEV (reference sequence). This CDR3 is built from 13 residues. A sample-barcoded 5' primer and a J-beta primer mix were used in a second PCR of about 6 to 11 cycles. TCRdb re-called the 5' RACE reads through MiXCR, storing one row per CDR3 protein. Here the sample spans some 760,000 distinct CDR3 sequences, roughly 25% being singletons. This entry belongs to a study of blood T cells in healthy people across ages. Findings and caveats of the study: The diversity estimates, figures obtained from one million T cells, were considered underestimates.

The same sample was also used in a study of T cells of mothers and their children. That study reports: Samples were obtained from a few healthy Caucasian mothers and their six children.

The clonotype comes from a boy younger than 18 in good health. The genes are TRBV27 and TRBJ2-7; D unresolved. The material sequenced was blood. CDR3: CASSLSRINEQYF. CDR3 sequence (DNA): TGTGCCAGCAGTCTTAGCAGGATCAACGAGCAGTACTTC.